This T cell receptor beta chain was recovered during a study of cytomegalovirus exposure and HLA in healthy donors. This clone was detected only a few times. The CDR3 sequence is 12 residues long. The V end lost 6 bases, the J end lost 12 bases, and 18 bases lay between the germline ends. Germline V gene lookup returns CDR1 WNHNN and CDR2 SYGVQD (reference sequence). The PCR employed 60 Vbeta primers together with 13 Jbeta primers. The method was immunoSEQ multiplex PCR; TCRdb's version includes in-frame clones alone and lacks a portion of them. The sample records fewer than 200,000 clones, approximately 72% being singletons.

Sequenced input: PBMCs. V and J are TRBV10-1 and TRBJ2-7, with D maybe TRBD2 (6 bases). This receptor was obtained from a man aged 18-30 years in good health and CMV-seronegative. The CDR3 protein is CASSPSRGGSYF. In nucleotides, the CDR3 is TGCGCCAGCAGCCCCTCGCGGGGAGGTTCGTACTTC.